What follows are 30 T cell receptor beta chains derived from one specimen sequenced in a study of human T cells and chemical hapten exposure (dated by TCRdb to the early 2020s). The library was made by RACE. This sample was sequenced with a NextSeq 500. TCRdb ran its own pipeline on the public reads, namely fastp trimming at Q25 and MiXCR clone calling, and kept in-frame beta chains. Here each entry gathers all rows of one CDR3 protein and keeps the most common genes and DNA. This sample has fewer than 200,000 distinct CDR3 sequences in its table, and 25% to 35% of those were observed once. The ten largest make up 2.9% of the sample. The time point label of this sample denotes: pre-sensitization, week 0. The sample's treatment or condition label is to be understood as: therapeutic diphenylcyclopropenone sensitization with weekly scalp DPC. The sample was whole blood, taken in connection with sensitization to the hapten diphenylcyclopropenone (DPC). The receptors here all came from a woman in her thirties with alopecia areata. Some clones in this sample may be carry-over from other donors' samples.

The CDR3 bases are TGCAGTGCTAGAAGTGGGGCTGATGAAGCTTTCTTT. Translation gives CSARSGADEAFF. The chain has TRBV20-1 and TRBJ1-1, with a weak D call TRBD1 (5 bases). Germline CDR1 DFQATT, CDR2 SNEGSKA (reference sequence). Trimming pared 2 bases from V and 7 bases from J, leaving 11 bases between. CDR3 length: 12 amino acids.

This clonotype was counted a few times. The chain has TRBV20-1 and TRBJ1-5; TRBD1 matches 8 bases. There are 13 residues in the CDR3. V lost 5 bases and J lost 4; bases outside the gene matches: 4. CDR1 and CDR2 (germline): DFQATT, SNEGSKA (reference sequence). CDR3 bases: TGCAGTGCTTCGACAGGGGTAAATCAGCCCCAGCATTTT. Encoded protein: CSASTGVNQPQHF.

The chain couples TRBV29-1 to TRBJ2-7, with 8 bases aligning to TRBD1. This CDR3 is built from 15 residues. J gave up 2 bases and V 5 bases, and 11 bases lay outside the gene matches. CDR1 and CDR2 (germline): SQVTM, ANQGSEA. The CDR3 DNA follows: TGCAGCGTTATGGAAATGACAGGGGCGGCCTACGAGCAGTACTTC. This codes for CSVMEMTGAAYEQYF.

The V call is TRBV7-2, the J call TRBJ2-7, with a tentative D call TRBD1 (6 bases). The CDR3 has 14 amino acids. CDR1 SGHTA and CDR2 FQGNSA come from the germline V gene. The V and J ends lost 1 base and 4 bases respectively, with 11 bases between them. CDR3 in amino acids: CASSLVQGNYEQYF. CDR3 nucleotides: TGTGCCAGCAGCTTAGTCCAGGGGAATTACGAGCAGTACTTC.

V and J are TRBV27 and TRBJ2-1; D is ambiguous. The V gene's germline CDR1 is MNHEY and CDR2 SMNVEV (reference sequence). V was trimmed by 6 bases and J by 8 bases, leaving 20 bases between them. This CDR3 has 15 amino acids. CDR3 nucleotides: TGTGCCAGCAGCCCAGCCCCGGGCCCTCAATATGAGCAGTTCTTC. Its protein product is CASSPAPGPQYEQFF.

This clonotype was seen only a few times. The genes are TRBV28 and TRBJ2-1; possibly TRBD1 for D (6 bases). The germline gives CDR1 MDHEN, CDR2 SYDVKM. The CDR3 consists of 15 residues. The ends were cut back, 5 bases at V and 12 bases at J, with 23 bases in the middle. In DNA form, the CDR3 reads TGTGCCAGCAGTCTCACGGGACATACTACAATGGTGCAGTTCTTC. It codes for CASSLTGHTTMVQFF. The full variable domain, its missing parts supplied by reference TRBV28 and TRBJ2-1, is DVKVTQSSRYLVKRTGEKVFLECVQDMDHENMFWYRQDPGLGLRLIYFSYDVKMKEKGDIPEGYSVSREKKERFSLILESASTNQTSMYLCASSLTGHTTMVQFFGPGTRLTVL.

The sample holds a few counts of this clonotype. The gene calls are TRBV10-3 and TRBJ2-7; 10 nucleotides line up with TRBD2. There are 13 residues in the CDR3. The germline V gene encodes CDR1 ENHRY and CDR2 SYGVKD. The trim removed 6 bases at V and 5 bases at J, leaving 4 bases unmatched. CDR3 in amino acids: CAIRGTSADEQYF. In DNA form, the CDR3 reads TGTGCCATCAGGGGGACTAGCGCTGACGAGCAGTACTTC.

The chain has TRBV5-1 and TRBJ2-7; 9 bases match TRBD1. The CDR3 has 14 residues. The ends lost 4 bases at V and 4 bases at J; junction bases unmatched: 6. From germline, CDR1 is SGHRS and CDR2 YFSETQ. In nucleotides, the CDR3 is TGCGCCAGCAGCATCCGACAGGGGGGTTACGAGCAGTACTTC. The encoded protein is CASSIRQGGYEQYF.

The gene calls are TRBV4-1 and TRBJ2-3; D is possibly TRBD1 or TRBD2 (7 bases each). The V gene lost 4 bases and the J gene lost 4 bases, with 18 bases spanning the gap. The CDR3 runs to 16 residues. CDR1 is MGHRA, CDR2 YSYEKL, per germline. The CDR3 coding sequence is TGCGCCAGCAGCCCGGGGGGAGGGGGCCGACCAGATACGCAGTATTTT. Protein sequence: CASSPGGGGRPDTQYF.

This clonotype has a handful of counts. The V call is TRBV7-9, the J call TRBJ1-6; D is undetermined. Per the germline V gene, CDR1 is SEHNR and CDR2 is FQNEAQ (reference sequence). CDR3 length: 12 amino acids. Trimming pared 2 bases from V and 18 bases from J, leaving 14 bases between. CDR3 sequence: CASSLSGSPAHF. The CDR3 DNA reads TGTGCCAGCAGCTTATCGGGCAGTCCGGCCCACTTT.

The CDR3 loop reads CASSLSGSSSSYNEQFF. CDR3 coding DNA: TGCGCCAGCAGCTTGTCCGGGAGTTCGAGCTCCTACAATGAGCAGTTCTTC. The chain has TRBV5-1 and TRBJ2-1; tentatively, D is TRBD2 (6 bases). The germline V gene encodes CDR1 SGHRS and CDR2 YFSETQ. CDR3 length: 17 amino acids. V was pared by 1 base and J by 0 bases, with 14 bases between. Full variable domain (remainder filled in from reference TRBV5-1 and TRBJ2-1): KAGVTQTPRYLIKTRGQQVTLSCSPISGHRSVSWYQQTPGQGLQFLFEYFSETQRNKGNFPGRFSGRQFSNSRSEMNVSTLELGDSALYLCASSLSGSSSSYNEQFFGPGTRLTVL.

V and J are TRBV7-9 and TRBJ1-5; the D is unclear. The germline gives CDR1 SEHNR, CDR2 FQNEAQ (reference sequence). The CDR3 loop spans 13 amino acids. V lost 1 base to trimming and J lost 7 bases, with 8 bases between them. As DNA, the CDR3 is TGTGCCAGCAGCTTAGGAGATAGGCAGCCCCAGCATTTT. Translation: CASSLGDRQPQHF.

CDR3 in DNA: TGTGCCAGCAGCCGCGGACAGGGAACCGGGGAGCTGTTTTTT. Translation gives CASSRGQGTGELFF. This rearrangement joins TRBV7-2 to TRBJ2-2; 8 bases align to TRBD1. Trimming cost V 5 bases and J 5 bases; bases outside gene matches: 4. This CDR3 comprises 14 residues. Germline CDR1 is SGHTA and CDR2 is FQGNSA.

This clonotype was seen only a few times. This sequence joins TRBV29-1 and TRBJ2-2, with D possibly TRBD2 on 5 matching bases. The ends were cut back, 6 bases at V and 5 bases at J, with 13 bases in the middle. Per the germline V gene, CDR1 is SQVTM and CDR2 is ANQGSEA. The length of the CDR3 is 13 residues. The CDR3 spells CSVRGSGTGELFF. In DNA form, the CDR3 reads TGCAGCGTACGAGGGAGTGGTACCGGGGAGCTGTTTTTT.

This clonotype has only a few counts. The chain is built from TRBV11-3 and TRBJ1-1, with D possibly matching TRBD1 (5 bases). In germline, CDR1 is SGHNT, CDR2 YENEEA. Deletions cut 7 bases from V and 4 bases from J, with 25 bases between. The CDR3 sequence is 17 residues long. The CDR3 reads CASNSPTGGFLGTEAFF. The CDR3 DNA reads TGTGCCAGCAATTCCCCCACAGGAGGTTTTTTGGGCACTGAAGCTTTCTTT.

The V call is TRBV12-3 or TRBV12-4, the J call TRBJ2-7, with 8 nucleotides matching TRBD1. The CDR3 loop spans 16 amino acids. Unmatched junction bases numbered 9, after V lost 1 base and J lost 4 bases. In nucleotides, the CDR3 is TGTGCCAGCAGTTTAGGGACAGGGCGCGGCGGTTACGAGCAGTACTTC. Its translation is CASSLGTGRGGYEQYF.

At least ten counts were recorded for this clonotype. CDR3 loop: CASRARDYSETQYF. For the CDR3, the DNA is TGTGCCAGCAGGGCGCGGGACTATTCAGAGACCCAGTACTTC. The chain carries TRBV28 and TRBJ2-5; 7 bases are shared with TRBD2. With 6 bases clipped from V and 4 bases from J, the junction kept 8 bases outside the gene matches. This CDR3 comprises 14 residues. CDR1 is MDHEN and CDR2 is SYDVKM in the germline V gene.

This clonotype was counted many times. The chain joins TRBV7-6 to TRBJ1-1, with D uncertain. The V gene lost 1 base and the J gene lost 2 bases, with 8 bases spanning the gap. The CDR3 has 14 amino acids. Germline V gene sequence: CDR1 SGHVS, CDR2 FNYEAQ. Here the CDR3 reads CASSLERSNTEAFF. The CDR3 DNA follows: TGTGCCAGCAGCTTAGAGCGTTCTAACACTGAAGCTTTCTTT.

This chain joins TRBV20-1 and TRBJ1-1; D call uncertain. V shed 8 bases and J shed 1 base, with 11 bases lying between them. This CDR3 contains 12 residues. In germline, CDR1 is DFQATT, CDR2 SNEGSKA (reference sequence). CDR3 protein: CSTNIQNTEAFF. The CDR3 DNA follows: TGCAGTACCAACATACAGAACACTGAAGCTTTCTTT.

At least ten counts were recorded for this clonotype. For the CDR3, the DNA is TGTGCCAGCAGTTTAGACAGGGGGTGGTCCTACGAGCAGTACTTC. Amino acids: CASSLDRGWSYEQYF. The gene calls are TRBV28 and TRBJ2-7, with 9 bases aligning to TRBD1. The V gene's germline CDR1 is MDHEN and CDR2 SYDVKM. With V trimmed by 2 bases and J by 1 base, 3 bases remained unmatched. The CDR3 is 15 residues long. Drawing the rest from reference TRBV28 and TRBJ2-7, the complete variable domain is DVKVTQSSRYLVKRTGEKVFLECVQDMDHENMFWYRQDPGLGLRLIYFSYDVKMKEKGDIPEGYSVSREKKERFSLILESASTNQTSMYLCASSLDRGWSYEQYFGPGTRLTVT.

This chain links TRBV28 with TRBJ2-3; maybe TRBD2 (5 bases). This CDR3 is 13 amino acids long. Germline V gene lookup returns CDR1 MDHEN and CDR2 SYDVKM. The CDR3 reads CSSGIRSTDTQYF. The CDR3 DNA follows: TGTTCCTCGGGGATCAGGAGCACAGATACGCAGTATTTT.

The CDR3 DNA reads as TGTGCCAGCAGCCGGGACAGATTTAATGAAAAACTGTTTTTT. Translating it yields CASSRDRFNEKLFF. The chain uses TRBV7-2 and TRBJ1-4; TRBD1 agrees at 7 bases. The junction had 4 bases not matched to a gene; V was cut back by 5 bases and J by 4 bases. The V gene's germline CDR1 is SGHTA and CDR2 FQGNSA. The CDR3 length is 14 residues.

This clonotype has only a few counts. CDR3 DNA: TGTGCCAGCAGACCGGGACAGGCCCTCTCAGGGGCCAACGTCCTGACTTTC. Translating it yields CASRPGQALSGANVLTF. J is TRBJ2-6 and V is TRBV6-2 or TRBV6-3; 8 bases fit TRBD1. This CDR3 is built from 17 residues. Germline V gene sequence: CDR1 MNHEY, CDR2 SVGEGT. V shed 6 bases and J 4 bases; nucleotides not matched to a gene: 11.

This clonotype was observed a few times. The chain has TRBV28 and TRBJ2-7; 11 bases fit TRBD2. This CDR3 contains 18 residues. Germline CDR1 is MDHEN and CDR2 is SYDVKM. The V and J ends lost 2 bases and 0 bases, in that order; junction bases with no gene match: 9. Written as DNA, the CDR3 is TGTGCCAGCAGTTTAAACTTTAGAACTAGCGGGAGCTCCTACGAGCAGTACTTC. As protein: CASSLNFRTSGSSYEQYF.

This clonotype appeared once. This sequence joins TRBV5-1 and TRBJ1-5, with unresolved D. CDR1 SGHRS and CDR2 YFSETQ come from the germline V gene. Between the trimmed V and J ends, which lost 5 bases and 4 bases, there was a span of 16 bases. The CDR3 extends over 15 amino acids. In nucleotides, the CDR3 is TGCGCCAGCAGGGTGCTACCTTCCGCTAATCAGCCCCAGCATTTT. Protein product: CASRVLPSANQPQHF.

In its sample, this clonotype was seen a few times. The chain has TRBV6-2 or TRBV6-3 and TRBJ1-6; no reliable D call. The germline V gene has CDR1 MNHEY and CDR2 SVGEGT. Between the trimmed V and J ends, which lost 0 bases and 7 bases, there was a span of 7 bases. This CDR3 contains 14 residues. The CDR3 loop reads CASSYSTPNSPLHF. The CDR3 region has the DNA TGTGCCAGCAGTTACTCGACACCAAATTCACCCCTCCACTTT.

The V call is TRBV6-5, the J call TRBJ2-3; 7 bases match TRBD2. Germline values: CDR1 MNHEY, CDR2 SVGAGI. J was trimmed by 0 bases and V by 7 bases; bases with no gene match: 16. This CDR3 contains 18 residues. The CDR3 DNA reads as TGTGCCAGCACCACAAGAATGGGCAGCGGGGCGAGCACAGATACGCAGTATTTT. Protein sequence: CASTTRMGSGASTDTQYF.

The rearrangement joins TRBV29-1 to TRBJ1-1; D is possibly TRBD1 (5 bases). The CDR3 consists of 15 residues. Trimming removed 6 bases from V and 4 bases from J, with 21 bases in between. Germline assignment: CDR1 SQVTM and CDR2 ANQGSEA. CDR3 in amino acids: CSVQYEGRDRTEAFF. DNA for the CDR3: TGCAGCGTCCAATATGAGGGCAGGGATCGCACTGAAGCTTTCTTT.

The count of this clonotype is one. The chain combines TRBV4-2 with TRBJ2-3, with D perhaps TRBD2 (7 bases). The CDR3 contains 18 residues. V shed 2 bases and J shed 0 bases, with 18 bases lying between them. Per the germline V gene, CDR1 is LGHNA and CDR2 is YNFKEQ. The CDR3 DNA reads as TGTGCCAGCAGCCAATCGGTCCAGCGGGACATTAGCACAGATACGCAGTATTTT. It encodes CASSQSVQRDISTDTQYF.

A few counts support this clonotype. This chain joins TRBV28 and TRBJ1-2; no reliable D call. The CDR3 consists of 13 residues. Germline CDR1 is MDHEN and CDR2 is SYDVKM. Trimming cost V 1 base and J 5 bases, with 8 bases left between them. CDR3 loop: CASSLLLGYGYTF. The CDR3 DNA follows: TGTGCCAGCAGTTTATTGTTGGGGTATGGCTACACCTTC.